Given below is one T cell receptor beta chain in context. The entry originates in a study of blood T cell repertoires in COVID-19. Looking at the study overall: From the United States, Italy and Spain came samples of acute and convalescent COVID-19. PBMCs, B-cell-depleted T cells, or T cells were the source of the cDNA or gDNA that made up the material.

Germline trimming cut 4 bases from V and 4 bases from J; bases unmatched to any gene: 5. Germline lookup yields CDR1 MGHRA and CDR2 YSYEKL. The CDR3 is made up of 15 amino acids. Original processing methods: Amplification of reference gene primers provided the estimated nucleated cell counts. Sequencing was performed with immunoSEQ multiplex PCR; in TCRdb, only in-frame clones are kept and a portion is missing. The V and J calls and clone size come from that table; D and trimming were worked out from the DNA. The sample shows over 250,000 clones, 85% to 90% of them seen only once. The Seattle patients, enrolled during active infection, were followed longitudinally.

Sample: peripheral blood. The chain links TRBV4-1 to TRBJ2-3; 10 positions agree with TRBD2. The TCR comes from a woman aged 50 to 65 with COVID-19, enrolled during active disease. Written as DNA, the CDR3 is TGCGCCAGCAGCCCCGGGACTAGCGTTCCAGATACGCAGTATTTT. Protein: CASSPGTSVPDTQYF.